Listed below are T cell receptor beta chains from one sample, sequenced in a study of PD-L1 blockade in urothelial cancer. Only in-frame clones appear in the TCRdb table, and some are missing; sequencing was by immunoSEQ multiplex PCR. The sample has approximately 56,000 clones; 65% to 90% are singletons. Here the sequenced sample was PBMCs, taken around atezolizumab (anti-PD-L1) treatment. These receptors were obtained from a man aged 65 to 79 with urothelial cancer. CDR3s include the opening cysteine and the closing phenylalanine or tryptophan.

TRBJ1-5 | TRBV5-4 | CASSPGQGEQPQHF
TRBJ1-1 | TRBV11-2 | CASSLGANTEAFF
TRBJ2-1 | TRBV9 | CASSVEGFGAGDEQFF
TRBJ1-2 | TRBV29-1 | CSELSNYGYTF
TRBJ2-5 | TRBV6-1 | CASSDRASGRRGTQYF
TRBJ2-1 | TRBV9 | CASSVASLNEQFF
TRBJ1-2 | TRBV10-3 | CAISESDRGPFNYGYTF
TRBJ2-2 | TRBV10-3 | CASGGVSTGELFF
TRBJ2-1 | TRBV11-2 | CASSMDYGSSYNEQFF
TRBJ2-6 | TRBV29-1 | CSATDRGANVLTF
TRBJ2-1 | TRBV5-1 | CASALSGRSGEQFF
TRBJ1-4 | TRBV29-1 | CSVGLGGNEKLFF
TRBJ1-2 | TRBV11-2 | CASTPERGLNYGYTF
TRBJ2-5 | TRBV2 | CASNGETQYF
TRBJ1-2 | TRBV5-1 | CASSWGPVGGDGYTF
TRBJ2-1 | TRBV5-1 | CASSLQGEPYEQFF
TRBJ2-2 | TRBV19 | CASSIAVEVVTGELFF
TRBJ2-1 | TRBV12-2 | CASRLGTSGRVSSYNEQFF